A single sample gave rise to the 24 T cell receptor beta chains below, sequenced in a study of CD8 T cells in ankylosing spondylitis. TCRdb redid the calling of the 5' RACE reads with MiXCR, one entry per CDR3 protein. The table records 200,000 to 250,000 distinct CDR3 sequences, 10% of them present only once. Sequencing used blood, either unsorted or a sorted T cell fraction (not recorded which). The receptors here all came from a male donor with ankylosing spondylitis or in good health (not recorded which).

This clonotype was recorded many times. This sequence joins TRBV6-1 and TRBJ2-2; 10 nucleotides line up with TRBD2. The CDR3 contains 16 residues. V was clipped by 5 bases and J by 9 bases; unmatched bases: 12. The germline V gene has CDR1 MNHNS and CDR2 SASEGT. The chain's CDR3 is CASSRDPSGGLRELFF. Written as DNA, the CDR3 is TGTGCCAGCAGTAGAGACCCTAGCGGGGGTCTCCGGGAGCTGTTTTTT.

This clonotype showed up just a few times. The chain has TRBV9 and TRBJ2-1; 11 nucleotides match TRBD2. The V and J ends lost 4 bases and 7 bases, in that order; junction bases with no gene match: 7. Germline CDR1 SGDLS, CDR2 YYNGEE. The CDR3 runs 15 residues. The CDR3 DNA is TGTGCCAGCAGCACGTCTAGCGGGGGGAAGAATGAGCAGTTCTTC. Its protein is CASSTSSGGKNEQFF.

This clonotype was recorded a few times. This chain joins TRBV28 and TRBJ2-7; no firm D call. Germline V lookup: CDR1 MDHEN, CDR2 SYDVKM. V was clipped by 8 bases and J by 2 bases, with 7 bases between them. The CDR3 spans 11 residues. CDR3 amino acids: CASPNTYEQYF. The DNA of the CDR3 is TGTGCCAGCCCGAACACCTACGAGCAGTACTTC.

This clonotype was found many times. The J gene is TRBJ2-2, the V gene TRBV5-1, with D possibly being TRBD1 (5 bases). The CDR3 consists of 16 residues. Germline V gene lookup returns CDR1 SGHRS and CDR2 YFSETQ. Trimming cost V 5 bases and J 4 bases, with 18 bases left between them. The CDR3 DNA sequence: TGCGCCAGCAGTTTTACAGGTACAACTGGCACCGGGGAGCTGTTTTTT. This gives the protein CASSFTGTTGTGELFF.

This chain links TRBV20-1 with TRBJ2-5; 9 bases map to TRBD1. The junction had 4 bases not matched to a gene; V was cut back by 4 bases and J by 4 bases. The germline V gene encodes CDR1 DFQATT and CDR2 SNEGSKA (reference sequence). CDR3 length: 13 residues. The CDR3 protein is CSAKQGARETQYF. CDR3 in DNA: TGCAGTGCTAAACAGGGGGCGCGAGAGACCCAGTACTTC.

This clonotype was recorded many times. The J gene is TRBJ2-1, the V gene TRBV20-1, with unresolved D. Looked up from germline, CDR1 is DFQATT and CDR2 is SNEGSKA (reference sequence). CDR3 length: 11 amino acids. Trimming stripped 0 bases from V and 5 bases from J, with 2 bases between. The DNA of the CDR3 is TGCAGTGCTAGAGAGGACAATGAGCAGTTCTTC. Protein sequence: CSAREDNEQFF.

This clonotype was recorded at least ten times. The rearrangement joins TRBV5-6 to TRBJ1-1, with unresolved D. The CDR3 totals 14 residues. CDR1 SGHDT and CDR2 YYEEEE come from the germline V gene. V lost 0 bases and J lost 2, with 8 bases in between. The CDR3 reads CASSLGRTNTEAFF. The DNA for the CDR3 is TGTGCCAGCAGCTTGGGGCGGACCAACACTGAAGCTTTCTTT.

This clonotype was recorded at least ten times. The V gene is TRBV12-3 or TRBV12-4, the J gene TRBJ1-1; possible D gene TRBD1, 6 bases. The CDR3 consists of 14 residues. The germline V and J ends were trimmed by 6 bases and 2 bases, with 13 bases remaining between them. CDR3 protein: CASSRGGINTEAFF. CDR3 DNA sequence: TGTGCCAGCAGCCGAGGGGGGATCAACACTGAAGCTTTCTTT.

This clonotype was observed many times. V is TRBV7-2 and J is TRBJ2-3, with TRBD2 matching over 9 bases. The CDR3 totals 17 residues. Per the germline V gene, CDR1 is SGHTA and CDR2 is FQGNSA. V lost 2 bases to trimming and J lost 4 bases; unmatched junction nucleotides: 10. CDR3 protein: CASSLYGGGVSADTQYF. The CDR3 DNA sequence: TGTGCCAGCAGCTTATATGGCGGGGGGGTTTCTGCAGATACGCAGTATTTT.

This clonotype has ten or more counts. The J gene is TRBJ2-1, the V gene TRBV7-2; tentative D call: TRBD1 (6 bases). The germline V gene has CDR1 SGHTA and CDR2 FQGNSA. Trimming removed 6 bases from V and 7 bases from J, with 16 bases in between. The CDR3 totals 14 residues. In DNA form, the CDR3 reads TGTGCCAGCAGGGGCGCACTAGGGGGTAATGAGCAGTTCTTC. Protein sequence: CASRGALGGNEQFF.

This clonotype has ten or more counts. The rearrangement uses TRBV20-1 and TRBJ1-5, with D possibly matching TRBD1 (5 bases). Trimming stripped 2 bases from V and 1 base from J, with 12 bases between. The CDR3 is made up of 15 amino acids. Germline loops: CDR1 DFQATT, CDR2 SNEGSKA (reference sequence). In nucleotides, the CDR3 is TGCAGTGCTAGACGGAGGGGTGCGAGCAATCAGCCCCAGCATTTT. It encodes CSARRRGASNQPQHF.

This clonotype was detected many times. The chain joins TRBV5-8 to TRBJ2-3, with 7 positions matching TRBD2. Germline-derived CDR1 and CDR2 are SGHTS and YDEGEE. V was pared by 5 bases and J by 5 bases, with 11 bases of the junction left unmatched. The CDR3 runs 15 residues. The CDR3 loop is CASRSSTGGGDTQYF. The CDR3 nucleotides are TGTGCCAGCAGATCCAGCACGGGGGGAGGAGATACGCAGTATTTT.

V and J are TRBV6-4 and TRBJ1-5; 8 bases are shared with TRBD1. Germline CDR1 reads MRHNA; CDR2 reads SNTAGT. J was trimmed by 3 bases and V by 8 bases; bases with no gene match: 6. This CDR3 spans 14 amino acids. The CDR3 nucleotides are TGTGCCAGCCGAGGACAGGGCATCAATCAGCCCCAGCATTTT. It encodes CASRGQGINQPQHF.

This clonotype came up a few times. The CDR3, as DNA: TGTGCCAGCAGCGCCGGGACAGGGGGTCACTATGGCTACACCTTC. Translation: CASSAGTGGHYGYTF. The rearrangement joins TRBV5-6 to TRBJ1-2; TRBD1 aligns across 11 bases. Germline CDR1 SGHDT, CDR2 YYEEEE. V was clipped by 4 bases and J by 3 bases; unmatched bases: 5. The CDR3 is 15 residues long.

This clonotype was found many times. V usage is TRBV20-1 and J usage is TRBJ1-4; D gene ambiguous. Trimming removed 4 bases at V and 6 bases at J, with 12 bases between. The germline V gene has CDR1 DFQATT and CDR2 SNEGSKA (reference sequence). CDR3 length equals 13 residues. CDR3 region: CSAKRGSDEKLFF. CDR3 sequence (DNA): TGCAGTGCTAAACGGGGTTCGGATGAAAAACTGTTTTTT.

The table lists this clonotype with many counts. V usage is TRBV6-1 and J usage is TRBJ2-1; 12 nucleotides match TRBD1. Unmatched junction bases numbered 7, after V lost 5 bases and J lost 8 bases. The CDR3 has 15 amino acids. The V gene's germline CDR1 is MNHNS and CDR2 SASEGT. For the CDR3, the DNA is TGTGCCAGCAGTCCCGCCGGGACAGGGGGCTATGAGCAGTTCTTC. Protein sequence: CASSPAGTGGYEQFF.

This clonotype has ten or more counts. J is TRBJ2-3 and V is TRBV20-1, with 16 bases matching TRBD2. Germline V gene lookup returns CDR1 DFQATT and CDR2 SNEGSKA (reference sequence). V was clipped by 5 bases and J by 0 bases; unmatched bases: 8. This CDR3 spans 18 amino acids. This CDR3 reads CSAAPGLAGGMSTDTQYF. The CDR3 DNA reads TGCAGTGCTGCACCGGGACTAGCGGGGGGGATGAGCACAGATACGCAGTATTTT.

In its sample, this clonotype was seen many times. This chain links TRBV5-1 with TRBJ1-1; D is possibly TRBD1 (5 bases). Deletions cut 5 bases from V and 4 bases from J, with 18 bases between. The germline gives CDR1 SGHRS, CDR2 YFSETQ. This CDR3 spans 15 amino acids. The CDR3 loop reads CASSPTNQGITEAFF. The CDR3 nucleotides read TGCGCCAGCAGTCCTACCAATCAGGGTATCACTGAAGCTTTCTTT.

J is TRBJ2-3 and V is TRBV11-2; 14 bases fit TRBD2. Looked up from germline, CDR1 is SGHAT and CDR2 is FQNNGV. The CDR3 consists of 20 residues. V lost 3 bases to trimming and J lost 0 bases; unmatched junction nucleotides: 11. The CDR3 sequence is CASSFKSRTSGGRSTDTQYF. The CDR3 nucleotides are TGTGCCAGCAGCTTTAAATCCCGGACTAGCGGGGGGCGGAGCACAGATACGCAGTATTTT.

This clonotype appeared many times. The J gene is TRBJ2-5, the V gene TRBV5-5; 11 bases are shared with TRBD2. V trimming: 2 bases; J trimming: 5 bases; junction bases outside the gene matches: 5. There are 15 residues in the CDR3. Germline CDR1 and CDR2: SGHKS and YYEKEE (reference sequence). In DNA, the CDR3 is TGTGCCAGCAGCTTCCTTAGCGGGGGGGCGGAGACCCAGTACTTC. It codes for CASSFLSGGAETQYF.

This chain joins TRBV20-1 and TRBJ2-7; 9 positions agree with TRBD2. This CDR3 has 14 amino acids. Germline CDR1 DFQATT, CDR2 SNEGSKA (reference sequence). The junction had 3 bases not matched to a gene; V was cut back by 1 base and J by 2 bases. CDR3 loop: CSARAASGAYEQYF. In nucleotides, the CDR3 is TGCAGTGCTAGAGCGGCTAGCGGGGCCTACGAGCAGTACTTC.

This clonotype was observed many times. This chain connects TRBV24-1 to TRBJ1-3; tentative D call: TRBD1 (5 bases). This CDR3 spans 16 amino acids. The V gene's germline CDR1 is KGHDR and CDR2 SFDVKD. The V and J ends lost 3 bases and 2 bases respectively, with 13 bases between them. The CDR3 nucleotides read TGTGCCACCAGTGATGGGGGTGAGGGGACTGGAAACACCATATATTTT. This codes for CATSDGGEGTGNTIYF.

This clonotype was recorded at least ten times. This chain's CDR3 is CASSQQGSNSPLHF. In nucleotides, the CDR3 is TGTGCCAGCAGCCAACAGGGGAGTAATTCACCCCTCCACTTT. This chain links TRBV7-6 with TRBJ1-6; 7 bases align to TRBD1. The V segment lost 5 bases and the J segment 6 bases; nucleotides outside the gene matches: 4. Per germline, CDR1 SGHVS and CDR2 FNYEAQ. CDR3 length: 14 amino acids.

This clonotype was counted at least ten times. V usage is TRBV18 and J usage is TRBJ1-2; TRBD1 matches 9 bases. The CDR3 extends over 17 amino acids. The germline V gene has CDR1 KGHSH and CDR2 LQKENI. Trimming at V came to 6 bases and at J to 0 bases, leaving 11 bases not matched to a gene. Here the CDR3 reads CASSTGTGSFANYGYTF. CDR3 bases: TGTGCCAGCTCTACCGGGACAGGGTCGTTTGCTAACTATGGCTACACCTTC.